Presented here are 2 T cell receptor beta chains from one specimen sequenced in a study of shared T cell receptors in the human thymus (dated by TCRdb to the early 2020s). The library was prepared using the immunoSEQ multiplex PCR assay. TCRdb took over this immuneACCESS table, retaining in-frame rearrangements with V and J assigned. Such tables are incomplete; in checked studies, under half of the missing clones stem from an unresolved V gene, and the remainder is unexplained. This sample lists about 660,000 clones; around 89% were detected once. The ten largest make up approximately 0.011% of the sample. A further study also used this sample, focusing on human thymus T cells.

The sequenced material came from thymocytes. Receptors originate from a boy younger than two with a congenital heart defect. Donor details come from another sample of the same person, matched by shared clones.

The CDR3 is CASSSDRTGYYNEQFF. The CDR3, as DNA: TGTGCCAGCTCATCGGATCGGACAGGGTACTACAATGAGCAGTTCTTC. This sequence joins TRBV18 and TRBJ2-1; 8 bases are a match to TRBD1. CDR3 size: 16 residues. Germline loops: CDR1 KGHSH, CDR2 LQKENI. V shed 5 bases and J 3 bases; nucleotides not matched to a gene: 9. Together with reference TRBV18 and TRBJ2-1, the CDR3 gives the full variable domain: NAGVMQNPRHLVRRRGQEARLRCSPMKGHSHVYWYRQLPEEGLKFMVYLQKENIIDESGMPKERFSAEFPKEGPSILRIQQVVRGDSAAYFCASSSDRTGYYNEQFFGPGTRLTVL.

The V call is TRBV7-2, the J call TRBJ1-1; D unclear. The CDR3 runs 13 residues. The V and J ends lost 5 bases and 3 bases respectively, with 10 bases between them. Germline V gives CDR1 SGHTA, CDR2 FQGNSA. Here the CDR3 reads CASSPGRDTEAFF. The DNA for the CDR3 is TGTGCCAGCAGCCCGGGTCGGGACACTGAAGCTTTCTTT.